These 23 T cell receptor beta chains originate from one sample sequenced in a study of post-analysis software for immune sequencing data. Their antigen targets remain unknown. Incorporated into the TCR beta cDNA libraries were unique molecular identifiers, which served to reduce PCR and sequencing biases. In TCRdb, the PCR reads were re-called with MiXCR into one record per CDR3 protein. The repertoire holds roughly 540,000 distinct CDR3 sequences, around a third seen once, with less than 6% in the top ten. Whole-study findings and limits: In patients, TRBV5-6, TRBV5-1 and TRBV20-1 belonged to roughly 5 TRBV segments found more frequently than in controls.

The sample taken for sequencing was blood. The receptors shown here come from a girl aged 2 to 17 with multiple sclerosis.

This clonotype has a handful of counts. The rearrangement joins TRBV5-1 to TRBJ2-1; D possibly corresponds to TRBD1 (6 bases). Germline CDR1 SGHRS, CDR2 YFSETQ. This CDR3 has 16 amino acids. The V and J ends lost 2 bases and 1 base respectively, with 13 bases between them. The CDR3 is CASSLQTGWSYNEQFF. The CDR3 DNA is TGCGCCAGCAGCTTACAAACAGGGTGGTCCTACAATGAGCAGTTCTTC. The whole variable domain, filled in from reference TRBV5-1 and TRBJ2-1, reads KAGVTQTPRYLIKTRGQQVTLSCSPISGHRSVSWYQQTPGQGLQFLFEYFSETQRNKGNFPGRFSGRQFSNSRSEMNVSTLELGDSALYLCASSLQTGWSYNEQFFGPGTRLTVL.

This chain joins TRBV25-1 and TRBJ1-2, with D perhaps TRBD1 (5 bases). The CDR3 loop spans 14 amino acids. The V and J ends lost 6 bases and 7 bases respectively, with 18 bases between them. Germline CDR1 and CDR2: MGHDK and SYGVNS. The CDR3 loop is CASSPTRAGFGYTF. CDR3 nucleotides: TGTGCCAGCAGCCCGACGCGCGCAGGGTTTGGCTACACCTTC.

This clonotype came up a few times. This rearrangement joins TRBV20-1 to TRBJ2-4; D perhaps matches TRBD1 (6 bases). This CDR3 is built from 16 residues. The V gene lost 6 bases and the J gene lost 1 base, with 19 bases spanning the gap. Germline CDR1 DFQATT, CDR2 SNEGSKA (reference sequence). The chain's CDR3 is CSAPTPGTSAKNIQYF. The CDR3 bases are TGCAGTGCGCCTACTCCCGGGACATCTGCCAAAAACATTCAGTACTTC.

This chain connects TRBV6-1 to TRBJ2-4; tentatively, D is TRBD2 (5 bases). TRBJ2-7 explains the end of the DNA better; the J call may be wrong. The CDR3 contains 14 residues. CDR1 is MNHNS, CDR2 SASEGT, per germline. The CDR3 DNA is TGTGCCAGCAGTGGGGAGCGCCTACCCTACGAGCAGTACTTC. Amino acid sequence: CASSGERLPYEQYF.

This chain links TRBV6-1 with TRBJ1-5; D gene uncertain. Germline V gives CDR1 MNHNS, CDR2 SASEGT. V lost 2 bases, J lost 8 bases, and 4 bases lay in between. The CDR3 has 11 residues. CDR3 loop: CASSELKPQHF. The DNA of the CDR3 is TGTGCCAGCAGTGAATTGAAGCCCCAGCATTTT.

V gene TRBV7-6 combines with J gene TRBJ2-1; 15 nucleotides agree with TRBD2. Germline CDR1 and CDR2: SGHVS and FNYEAQ. The trim removed 5 bases at V and 5 bases at J, leaving 4 bases unmatched. CDR3 length: 16 amino acids. The CDR3 here is CASSGLAGGPNNEQFF. The CDR3 region has the DNA TGTGCCAGCAGCGGACTAGCGGGGGGGCCTAACAATGAGCAGTTCTTC.

The chain links TRBV5-1 to TRBJ2-3, with 8 bases that match TRBD1. The CDR3 has 16 residues. Per germline, CDR1 SGHRS and CDR2 YFSETQ. The junction had 11 bases not matched to a gene; V was cut back by 4 bases and J by 4 bases. The CDR3 reads CASSPLDRVRADTQYF. As DNA, the CDR3 is TGCGCCAGCAGCCCGCTGGACAGGGTTCGGGCAGATACGCAGTATTTT.

The chain combines TRBV4-1 with TRBJ2-3, with TRBD1 identical over 10 bases. The CDR3 loop spans 15 amino acids. Germline trimming cut 4 bases from V and 4 bases from J; bases unmatched to any gene: 5. CDR1 and CDR2 from the germline V gene are MGHRA and YSYEKL. In DNA, the CDR3 is TGCGCCAGCAGCCCGGGACAGGGGCAGGCAGATACGCAGTATTTT. Its protein is CASSPGQGQADTQYF.

On this clonotype: Just one base apart from a much larger clone, this may be a read error. This chain links TRBV15 with TRBJ2-7; D gene unclear. This CDR3 is 13 amino acids long. The germline gives CDR1 LNHNV, CDR2 YYDKDF (reference sequence). V lost 3 bases and J 6 bases, leaving 12 bases between the germline ends. CDR3 bases: TGTGCCACCAGCAGGACCCGTCGGTGCGAGCAGTACTTC. Residues: CATSRTRRCEQYF.

V and J are TRBV20-1 and TRBJ2-5; a possible D gene is TRBD2 (6 bases). Germline V gene data show CDR1 as DFQATT and CDR2 as SNEGSKA (reference sequence). The CDR3 extends over 14 amino acids. Trimming cost V 6 bases and J 3 bases, with 17 bases left between them. DNA for the CDR3: TGCAGTGCAGGCGGGACTCGGGGCAAAGAGACCCAGTACTTC. Translating gives CSAGGTRGKETQYF.

This clonotype was seen a handful of times. This chain joins TRBV7-8 and TRBJ2-2, with D tentatively TRBD2 (5 bases). V lost 6 bases and J 1 base, leaving 12 bases between the germline ends. There are 15 residues in the CDR3. In germline, CDR1 is SGHVS, CDR2 FQNEAQ. The CDR3 nucleotides are TGTGCCAGCAGAGAAACGGGGTTGAACACCGGGGAGCTGTTTTTT. It translates to CASRETGLNTGELFF.

This sequence joins TRBV20-1 and TRBJ2-5, with D possibly being TRBD1 or TRBD2 (7 bases each). The CDR3 sequence is 13 residues long. V shed 0 bases and J shed 10 bases, with 15 bases lying between them. Germline CDR1 is DFQATT and CDR2 is SNEGSKA (reference sequence). As DNA, the CDR3 is TGCAGTGCTAGAGATCAAGGGAGGGGGCGCCAGTACTTC. Translation: CSARDQGRGRQYF.

The chain has TRBV5-1 and TRBJ2-3; unclear D gene. From germline, CDR1 is SGHRS and CDR2 YFSETQ. The CDR3 runs to 14 residues. V lost 0 bases and J lost 4, with 9 bases in between. The chain's CDR3 is CASSLGVPPDTQYF. The CDR3 region has the DNA TGCGCCAGCAGCTTGGGGGTTCCTCCAGATACGCAGTATTTT.

The rearrangement uses TRBV12-3 or TRBV12-4 and TRBJ1-5; 8 bases fit TRBD1. After removal of 3 bases from V and 1 base from J, the junction contained 5 bases not matched to a gene. The CDR3 length is 16 residues. The CDR3 is CASSLAGGRSNQPQHF. Written as DNA, the CDR3 is TGTGCCAGCAGTTTGGCAGGGGGCCGGAGCAATCAGCCCCAGCATTTT.

The chain has TRBV18 and TRBJ1-6; D gene unclear. Germline CDR1 KGHSH, CDR2 LQKENI. Trimming removed 3 bases at V and 3 bases at J, with 3 bases between. The CDR3 extends over 13 amino acids. Here the CDR3 reads CASSPNYNSPLHF. CDR3 bases: TGTGCCAGCTCACCGAACTATAATTCACCCCTCCACTTT.

This clonotype was found a few times. The chain employs TRBV10-2 and TRBJ1-6; D is ambiguous. The length of the CDR3 is 12 residues. With 9 bases removed from V and 7 bases from J, the gap between germline ends came to 10 bases. CDR1 WSHSY and CDR2 SAAADI come from the germline V gene. The CDR3 spells CASTYRNSPLHF. CDR3 in DNA: TGCGCCAGTACCTACCGGAATTCACCCCTCCACTTT.

This clonotype was counted many times. V is TRBV4-1 and J is TRBJ2-5; possibly TRBD2 for D (6 bases). The germline CDR1 and CDR2 sequences are MGHRA and YSYEKL. The germline V and J ends were trimmed by 3 bases and 5 bases, with 10 bases remaining between them. The CDR3 contains 13 residues. CDR3 residues: CASSQGLLETQYF. For the CDR3, the DNA is TGCGCCAGCAGCCAGGGACTCCTGGAGACCCAGTACTTC.

The genes are TRBV6-6 and TRBJ2-3; 9 nucleotides align to TRBD2. The CDR3 has 16 residues. The V gene's germline CDR1 is MNHNY and CDR2 SVGAGI (reference sequence). Losses at the gene ends were 7 bases for V and 2 bases for J; bases not matched to a gene: 10. The CDR3: CASISRGLANTDTQYF. The CDR3 DNA reads as TGTGCCAGCATCTCTCGCGGACTAGCGAACACAGATACGCAGTATTTT.

The chain joins TRBV7-2 to TRBJ2-5; possible D gene TRBD1, 5 bases. With 1 base removed from V and 5 bases from J, the gap between germline ends came to 14 bases. Germline CDR1 and CDR2: SGHTA and FQGNSA. CDR3 length: 15 residues. The CDR3 DNA reads as TGTGCCAGCAGCTTAGTGGGGCAGTTCGGCGAGACCCAGTACTTC. Its protein is CASSLVGQFGETQYF.

This chain joins TRBV7-3 and TRBJ2-1; 7 bases align to TRBD1. The CDR3 covers 14 residues. From germline, CDR1 is SGHTA and CDR2 FQGTGA. Germline trimming cut 5 bases from V and 6 bases from J; bases unmatched to any gene: 7. This CDR3 reads CASSTPGQINEQFF. The CDR3 DNA follows: TGTGCCAGCAGCACGCCGGGACAGATCAATGAGCAGTTCTTC.

This sequence joins TRBV9 and TRBJ2-1; tentatively, D is TRBD2 (6 bases). The CDR3 sequence is 14 residues long. V dropped 4 bases and J dropped 8 bases, with 16 bases sitting between them. The germline CDR1 and CDR2 sequences are SGDLS and YYNGEE. The CDR3 bases are TGTGCCAGCAGCTTCCGGGGGTCGGGGGATGAGCAGTTCTTC. Its translation: CASSFRGSGDEQFF.

The gene calls are TRBV4-1 and TRBJ2-1; 7 bases are shared with TRBD1. CDR3 length: 16 amino acids. The germline V gene has CDR1 MGHRA and CDR2 YSYEKL. J gave up 10 bases and V 4 bases, and 16 bases lay outside the gene matches. The CDR3 spells CASSLQLGQPHEEQFF. CDR3 nucleotide sequence: TGCGCCAGCAGCCTCCAGTTGGGACAGCCTCATGAGGAGCAGTTCTTC.

With regard to this clonotype: A read error is possible here, since a much larger clone lies one base away. This is likely a read error, given that the CDR3 carries no conserved phenylalanine or tryptophan at its end. The gene calls are TRBV29-1 and TRBJ1-2; D not resolved. This CDR3 is 9 amino acids long. V was shortened by 3 bases and J by 4 bases, with 0 bases between the two germline ends. CDR1 SQVTM and CDR2 ANQGSEA come from the germline V gene. The CDR3 protein is CSVDYGYTV. CDR3 sequence (DNA): TGCAGCGTTGACTATGGCTACACCGTC.